Following are 5 T cell receptor beta chains from one sample sequenced in a study of T-cell memory formation after mild COVID-19. One entry per CDR3 protein, called by TCRdb with MiXCR from the 5' RACE reads. The table lists about 150,000 distinct CDR3 sequences, under 30% of them singletons. Material for sequencing was PBMCs or a T cell subset sorted from them (not recorded which). Every receptor here comes from an adult woman who had mild COVID-19 (a few samples of this study predate the infection). Cell type and time point are not known.

The J gene is TRBJ1-2, the V gene TRBV12-3 or TRBV12-4; D is unclear. CDR3 length: 13 amino acids. Trimming took 3 bases from V and 8 from J, leaving 13 bases between them. The CDR3 sequence is CASSFTSPGGYTF. The CDR3, as DNA: TGTGCCAGCAGTTTTACCAGCCCGGGGGGCTACACCTTC.

CDR3 bases: TGTGCCAGCAGCGTTACAGGGTTGAACACTGAAGCTTTCTTT. Protein product: CASSVTGLNTEAFF. The gene calls are TRBV7-9 and TRBJ1-1; D perhaps matches TRBD1 (6 bases). V shed 5 bases and J shed 0 bases, with 10 bases lying between them. Looked up from germline, CDR1 is SEHNR and CDR2 is FQNEAQ (reference sequence). The CDR3 extends over 14 amino acids.

The chain employs TRBV7-9 and TRBJ2-7, with TRBD1 as a possible D gene (5 bases). Trimming cost V 4 bases and J 4 bases, with 8 bases left between them. Germline V gene sequence: CDR1 SEHNR, CDR2 FQNEAQ (reference sequence). The CDR3 extends over 12 amino acids. The CDR3 protein is CASSSKGYEQYF. In nucleotides, the CDR3 is TGTGCCAGCAGCTCGAAGGGGTACGAGCAGTACTTC.

This clonotype occurred a few times. This chain connects TRBV14 to TRBJ2-6; perhaps TRBD1 as D (6 bases). V was clipped by 0 bases and J by 4 bases, with 19 bases between them. Germline lookup yields CDR1 SGHDN and CDR2 FVKESK. The CDR3 is 19 residues long. In nucleotides, the CDR3 is TGTGCCAGCAGCCAAGAAACAACAGGGTTTCGTTTGGGGGCCAACGTCCTGACTTTC. Residues: CASSQETTGFRLGANVLTF.

This clonotype was seen only a few times. This chain connects TRBV19 to TRBJ1-1; D is unresolved. This CDR3 has 12 amino acids. V gave up 3 bases and J gave up 6 bases, with 8 bases separating them. The germline V gene encodes CDR1 LNHDA and CDR2 SQIVND (reference sequence). This CDR3 reads CASSIGIAEAFF. The CDR3 DNA is TGTGCCAGTAGTATCGGGATCGCTGAAGCTTTCTTT.